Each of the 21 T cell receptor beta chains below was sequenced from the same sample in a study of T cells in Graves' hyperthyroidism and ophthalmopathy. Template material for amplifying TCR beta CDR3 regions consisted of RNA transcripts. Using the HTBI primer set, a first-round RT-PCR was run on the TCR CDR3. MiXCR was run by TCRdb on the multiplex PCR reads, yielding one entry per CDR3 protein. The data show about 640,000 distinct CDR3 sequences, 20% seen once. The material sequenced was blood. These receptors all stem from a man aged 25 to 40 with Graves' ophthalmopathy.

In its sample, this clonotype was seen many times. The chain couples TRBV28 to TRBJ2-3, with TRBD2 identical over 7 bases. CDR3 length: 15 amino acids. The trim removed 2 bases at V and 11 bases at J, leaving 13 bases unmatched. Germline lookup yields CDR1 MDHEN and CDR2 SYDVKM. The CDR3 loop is CASSLRGNQRDQQYF. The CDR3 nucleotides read TGTGCCAGCAGTTTAAGGGGAAACCAGCGGGACCAGCAGTATTTT.

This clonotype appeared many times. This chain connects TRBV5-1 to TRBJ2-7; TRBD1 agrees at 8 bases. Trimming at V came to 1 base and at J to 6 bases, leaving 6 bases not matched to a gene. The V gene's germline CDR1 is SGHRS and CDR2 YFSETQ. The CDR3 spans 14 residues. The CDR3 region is CASSLLAGGREQYF. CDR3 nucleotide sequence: TGCGCCAGCAGCTTGTTAGCAGGGGGCCGCGAGCAGTACTTC.

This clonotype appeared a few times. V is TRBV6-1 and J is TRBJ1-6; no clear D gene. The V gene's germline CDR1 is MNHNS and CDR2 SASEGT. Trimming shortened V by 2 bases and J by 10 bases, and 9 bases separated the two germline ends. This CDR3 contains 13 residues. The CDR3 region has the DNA TGTGCCAGCAGTGAATACCTGGGATCACCCCTCCACTTT. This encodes CASSEYLGSPLHF.

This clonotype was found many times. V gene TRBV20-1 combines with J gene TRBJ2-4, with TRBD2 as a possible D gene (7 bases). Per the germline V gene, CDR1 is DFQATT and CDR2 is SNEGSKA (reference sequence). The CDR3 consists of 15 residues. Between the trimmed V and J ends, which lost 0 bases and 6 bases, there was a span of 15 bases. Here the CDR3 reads CSARDLEGEGNIQYF. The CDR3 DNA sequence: TGCAGTGCTAGAGATCTGGAGGGGGAGGGAAACATTCAGTACTTC.

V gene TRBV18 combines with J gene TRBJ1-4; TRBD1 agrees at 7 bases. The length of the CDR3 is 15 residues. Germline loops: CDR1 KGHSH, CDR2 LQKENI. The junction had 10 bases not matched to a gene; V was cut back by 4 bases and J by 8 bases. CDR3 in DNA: TGTGCCAGCTCACGAGGAAGGGGGCCCGAGGAAAAACTGTTTTTT. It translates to CASSRGRGPEEKLFF.

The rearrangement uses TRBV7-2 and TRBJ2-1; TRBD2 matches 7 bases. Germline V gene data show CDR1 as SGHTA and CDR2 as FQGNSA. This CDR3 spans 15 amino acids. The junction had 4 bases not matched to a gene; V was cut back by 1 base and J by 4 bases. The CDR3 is CASSLDGRRYNEQFF. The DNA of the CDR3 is TGTGCCAGCAGCTTAGACGGGAGGAGATACAATGAGCAGTTCTTC.

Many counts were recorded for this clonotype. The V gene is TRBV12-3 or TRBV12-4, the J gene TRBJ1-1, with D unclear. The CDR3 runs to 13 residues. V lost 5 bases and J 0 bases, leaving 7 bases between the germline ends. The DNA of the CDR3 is TGTGCCAGCAGTCGGGCACTGAACACTGAAGCTTTCTTT. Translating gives CASSRALNTEAFF.

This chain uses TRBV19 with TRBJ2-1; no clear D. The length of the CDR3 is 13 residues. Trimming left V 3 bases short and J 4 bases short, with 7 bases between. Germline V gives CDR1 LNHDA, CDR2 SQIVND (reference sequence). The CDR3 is CASSIRTYNEQFF. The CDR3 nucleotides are TGTGCCAGTAGTATCCGTACGTACAATGAGCAGTTCTTC.

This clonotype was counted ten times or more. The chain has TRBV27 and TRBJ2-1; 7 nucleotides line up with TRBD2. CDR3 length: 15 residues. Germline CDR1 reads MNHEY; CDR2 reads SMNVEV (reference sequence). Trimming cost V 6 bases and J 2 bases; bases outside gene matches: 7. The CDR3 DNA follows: TGTGCCAGCAGGCGCGGGAGCTCGCCCTACAATGAGCAGTTCTTC. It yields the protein CASRRGSSPYNEQFF.

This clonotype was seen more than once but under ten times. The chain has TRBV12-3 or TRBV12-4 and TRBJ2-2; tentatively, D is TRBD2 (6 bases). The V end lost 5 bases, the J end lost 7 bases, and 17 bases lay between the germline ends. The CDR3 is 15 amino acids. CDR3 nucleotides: TGTGCCAGCAGTCCTCCGGGAGTGGGGGTCGGGGAGCTGTTTTTT. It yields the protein CASSPPGVGVGELFF.

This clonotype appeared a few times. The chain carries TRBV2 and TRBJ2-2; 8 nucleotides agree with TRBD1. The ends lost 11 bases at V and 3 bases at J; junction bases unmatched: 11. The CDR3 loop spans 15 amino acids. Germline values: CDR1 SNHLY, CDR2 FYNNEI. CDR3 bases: TGTGCCGGATCCCAGGGGGCGCGACACACCGGGGAGCTGTTTTTT. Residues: CAGSQGARHTGELFF.

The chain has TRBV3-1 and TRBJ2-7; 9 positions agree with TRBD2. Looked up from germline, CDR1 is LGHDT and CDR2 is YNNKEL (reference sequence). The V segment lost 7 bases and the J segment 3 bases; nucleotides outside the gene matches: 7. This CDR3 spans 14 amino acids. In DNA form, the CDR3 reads TGTGCCAGCAACTTCTTAGCGGGGGACTACGAGCAGTACTTC. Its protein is CASNFLAGDYEQYF.

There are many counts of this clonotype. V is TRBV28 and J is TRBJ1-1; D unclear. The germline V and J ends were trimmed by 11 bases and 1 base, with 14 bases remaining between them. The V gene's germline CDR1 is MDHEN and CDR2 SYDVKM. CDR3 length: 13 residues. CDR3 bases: TGTGCCTACCGAGCGGGAAGGAACACTGAAGCTTTCTTT. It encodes CAYRAGRNTEAFF.

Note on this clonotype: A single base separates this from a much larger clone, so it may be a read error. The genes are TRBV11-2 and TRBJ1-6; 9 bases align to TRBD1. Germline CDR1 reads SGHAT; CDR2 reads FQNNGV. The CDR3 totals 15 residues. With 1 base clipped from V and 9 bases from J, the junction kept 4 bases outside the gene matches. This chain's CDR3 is CASSLGGTGSSPLHF. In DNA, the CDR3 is TGTGCCAGCAGCTTAGGTGGGACAGGGTCTTCACCCCTCCACTTT.

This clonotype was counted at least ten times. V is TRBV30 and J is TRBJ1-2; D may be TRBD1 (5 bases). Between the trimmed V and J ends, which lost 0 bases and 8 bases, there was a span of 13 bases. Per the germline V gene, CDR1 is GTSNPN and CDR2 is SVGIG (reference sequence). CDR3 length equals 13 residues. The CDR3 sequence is CAWSVLRQGGYTF. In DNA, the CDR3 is TGTGCCTGGAGTGTACTACGTCAGGGAGGCTACACCTTC.

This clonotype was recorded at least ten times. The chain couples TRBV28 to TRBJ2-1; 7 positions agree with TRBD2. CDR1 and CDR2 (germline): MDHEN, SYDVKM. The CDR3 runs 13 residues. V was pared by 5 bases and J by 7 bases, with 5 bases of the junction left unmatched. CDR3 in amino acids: CASSLAVGNEQFF. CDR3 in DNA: TGTGCCAGCAGTCTAGCGGTGGGGAATGAGCAGTTCTTC. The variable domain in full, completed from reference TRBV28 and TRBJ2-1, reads DVKVTQSSRYLVKRTGEKVFLECVQDMDHENMFWYRQDPGLGLRLIYFSYDVKMKEKGDIPEGYSVSREKKERFSLILESASTNQTSMYLCASSLAVGNEQFFGPGTRLTVL.

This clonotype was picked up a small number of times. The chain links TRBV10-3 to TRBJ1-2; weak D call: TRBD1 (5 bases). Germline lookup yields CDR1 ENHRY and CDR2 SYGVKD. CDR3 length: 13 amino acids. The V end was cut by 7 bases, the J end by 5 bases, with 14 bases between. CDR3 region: CAITPGTEYGYTF. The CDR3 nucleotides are TGTGCCATCACACCCGGGACGGAATATGGCTACACCTTC.

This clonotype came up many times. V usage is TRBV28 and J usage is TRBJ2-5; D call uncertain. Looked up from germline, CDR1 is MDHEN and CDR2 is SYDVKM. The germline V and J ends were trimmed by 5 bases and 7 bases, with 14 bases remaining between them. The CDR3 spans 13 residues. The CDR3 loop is CASSLSPLATQYF. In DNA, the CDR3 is TGTGCCAGCAGTCTCAGCCCTCTCGCGACCCAGTACTTC.

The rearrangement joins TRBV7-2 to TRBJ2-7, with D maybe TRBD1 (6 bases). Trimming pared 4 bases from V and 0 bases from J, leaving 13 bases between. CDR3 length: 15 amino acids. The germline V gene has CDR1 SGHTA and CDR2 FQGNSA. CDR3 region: CASSSLGGASYEQYF. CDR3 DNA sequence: TGTGCCAGCAGCTCCTTAGGGGGAGCCTCCTACGAGCAGTACTTC.

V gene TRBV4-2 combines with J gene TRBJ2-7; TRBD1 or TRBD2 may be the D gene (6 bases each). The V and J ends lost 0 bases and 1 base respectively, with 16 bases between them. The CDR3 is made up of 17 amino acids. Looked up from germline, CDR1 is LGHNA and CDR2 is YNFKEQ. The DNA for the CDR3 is TGTGCCAGCAGCCAAGATAGGAGGGGACACAGGTCCTACGAGCAGTACTTC. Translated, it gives CASSQDRRGHRSYEQYF.

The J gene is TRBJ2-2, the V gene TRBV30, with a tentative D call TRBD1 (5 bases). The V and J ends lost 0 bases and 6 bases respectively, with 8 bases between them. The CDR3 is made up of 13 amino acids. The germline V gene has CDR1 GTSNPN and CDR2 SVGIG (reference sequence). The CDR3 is CAWSVTGPGELFF. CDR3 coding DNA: TGTGCCTGGAGTGTAACAGGCCCCGGGGAGCTGTTTTTT.